This T cell receptor (beta chain) was sequenced in a study of blood T cell repertoires in COVID-19. Across the study: Acute and convalescent COVID-19 samples came from the United States, Italy and Spain.

Germline assignment: CDR1 ENHRY and CDR2 SYGVKD. This CDR3 is 13 amino acids long. Trimming pared 6 bases from V and 8 bases from J, leaving 13 bases between. Assay used: immunoSEQ multiplex PCR; TCRdb lists only in-frame clones, some missing. The sample records roughly 240,000 clones, less than 90% being singletons. The source material was peripheral blood. V and J are TRBV10-3 and TRBJ1-4, with D maybe TRBD1 (5 bases). The clonotype comes from a man between 60 and 75 years old who had recovered from COVID-19. The CDR3 is CAISGGGNEKLFF. CDR3 nucleotide sequence: TGTGCCATCAGCGGGGGGGGGAACGAAAAACTGTTTTTT.